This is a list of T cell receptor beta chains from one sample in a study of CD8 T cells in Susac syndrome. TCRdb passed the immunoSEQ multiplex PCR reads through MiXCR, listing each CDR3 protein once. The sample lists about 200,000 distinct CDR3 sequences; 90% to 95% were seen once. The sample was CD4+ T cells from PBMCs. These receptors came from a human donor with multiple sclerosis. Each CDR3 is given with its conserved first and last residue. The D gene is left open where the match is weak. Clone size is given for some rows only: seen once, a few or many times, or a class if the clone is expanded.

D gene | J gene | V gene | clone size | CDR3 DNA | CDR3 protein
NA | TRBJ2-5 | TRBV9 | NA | TGTGCCAGCAGCGTAGGTCCAGGGGAGAAGACCCAGTACTTC | CASSVGPGEKTQYF
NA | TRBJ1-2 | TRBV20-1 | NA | TGCAGTGCTAGAGAGCAGTACGGGGAGCGTTCTAATGGCTACACCTTC | CSAREQYGERSNGYTF
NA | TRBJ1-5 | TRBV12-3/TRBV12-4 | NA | TGTGCCAGCAGTTTTTGGGGGCAGCCCCAGCATTTT | CASSFWGQPQHF
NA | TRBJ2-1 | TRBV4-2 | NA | TGTGCCAGCAGCCAAGATCGGGATCCATTTAATGAGCAGTTCTTC | CASSQDRDPFNEQFF
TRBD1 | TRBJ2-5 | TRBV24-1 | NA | TGTGCCACCAGTGGCCCTCTCGGGACAGGGACCCAAGAGACCCAGTACTTC | CATSGPLGTGTQETQYF
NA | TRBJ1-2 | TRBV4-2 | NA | TGTGCCAGCAGCCAAGATCGTGCATGGGTCTATGGCTACACCTTC | CASSQDRAWVYGYTF
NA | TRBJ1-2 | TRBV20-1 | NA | TGCAGTGCTAGAGATCCCGATAACTATGGCTACACCTTC | CSARDPDNYGYTF
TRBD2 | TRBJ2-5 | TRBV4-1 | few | TGCGCCAGCAGCCGACTAGCGCAAGAGACCCAGTACTTC | CASSRLAQETQYF
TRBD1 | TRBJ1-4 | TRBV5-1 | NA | TGCGCCAGCAGCCCCGACAGGGGCGAAGAAAAACTGTTTTTT | CASSPDRGEEKLFF
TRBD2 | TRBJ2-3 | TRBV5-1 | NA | TGCGCCAGCAGCTCGTCCGGACTAGCGCGAGGGGATACGCAGTATTTT | CASSSSGLARGDTQYF
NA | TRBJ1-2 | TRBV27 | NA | TGTGCCAGCAGTTTTGGGGTGGATGGCTACACCTTC | CASSFGVDGYTF
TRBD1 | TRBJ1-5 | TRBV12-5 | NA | TGTGCTAGTGGTTTGGTACTTGGACAGGGGGCACAAAATCAGCCCCAGCATTTT | CASGLVLGQGAQNQPQHF
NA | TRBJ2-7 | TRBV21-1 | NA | TGTGCCAGCAGCAAACTCCGGAACGAGCAGTACTTC | CASSKLRNEQYF
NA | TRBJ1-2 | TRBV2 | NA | TGTGCCAGCAGCACATACGACTCCGACGTGGAGAGCTACACCTTC | CASSTYDSDVESYTF
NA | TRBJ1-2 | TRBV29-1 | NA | TGCAGCGTTGACATGGATTCTAACTATGGCTACACCTTC | CSVDMDSNYGYTF
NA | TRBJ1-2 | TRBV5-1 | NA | TGCGCCAGCAGCTTGGACGTCGCCACCATCTTGTATGGCTACACCTTC | CASSLDVATILYGYTF
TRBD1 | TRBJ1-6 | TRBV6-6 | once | TGTGCCAGCAGTTACCGCGACAGGGTAGGATCACCCCTCCACTTT | CASSYRDRVGSPLHF
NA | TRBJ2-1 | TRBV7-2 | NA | TGTGCCAGCAGCTCAACCCTCAGGGGTAATGAGCAGTTCTTC | CASSSTLRGNEQFF
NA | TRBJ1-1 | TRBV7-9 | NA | TGTGCCAGCAGCTTATTCCAGAACACTGAAGCTTTCTTT | CASSLFQNTEAFF
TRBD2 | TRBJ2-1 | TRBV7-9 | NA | TGTGCCAGCTTTCCAACCGGGACGGGGGGGAATGAGCAGTTCTTC | CASFPTGTGGNEQFF
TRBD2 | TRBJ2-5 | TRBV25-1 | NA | TGTGCCAGCAGTGACCCAGCGGGGGCCGGAGAGACCCAGTACTTC | CASSDPAGAGETQYF
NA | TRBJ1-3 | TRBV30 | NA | TGTGCCTGGAGTGTATTATTGGACACCATATATTTT | CAWSVLLDTIYF
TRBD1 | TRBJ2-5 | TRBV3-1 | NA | TGTGCCAGCAGACTTCGACAGGGTTCGGGGGAGACCCAGTACTTC | CASRLRQGSGETQYF
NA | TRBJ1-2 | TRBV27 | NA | TGTGCCAGCAGTTTATCGATATGGGAATCAAGCTATGGCTACACCTTC | CASSLSIWESSYGYTF
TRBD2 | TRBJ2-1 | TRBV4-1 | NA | TGCGCCAGCAGCCAAGGAGGACTAGCGATCTATGAGCAGTTCTTC | CASSQGGLAIYEQFF
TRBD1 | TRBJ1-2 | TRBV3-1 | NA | TGTGCCAGCAGTCGACAGGGGGCGAAAGGCTACACCTTC | CASSRQGAKGYTF
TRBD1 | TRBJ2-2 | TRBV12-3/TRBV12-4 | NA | TGTGCCAGCAGTTTATCGGACAGGGCAATCGCCGGGGAGCTGTTTTTT | CASSLSDRAIAGELFF
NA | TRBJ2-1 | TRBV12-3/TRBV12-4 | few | TGTGCCAGCAGTTTGAGGGCTGAGCAGTTCTTC | CASSLRAEQFF
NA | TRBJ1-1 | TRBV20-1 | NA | TGCATGGGTTTAGGCGGCACTGAAGCTTTCTTT | CMGLGGTEAFF
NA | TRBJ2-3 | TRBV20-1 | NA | TGCAGTGCTAGGTCTCAGGCCGGTGCTGGCGCAGATACGCAGTATTTT | CSARSQAGAGADTQYF
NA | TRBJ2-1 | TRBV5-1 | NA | TGCGCCAGCAGCTTGGGTCAGGATGAGCAGTTCTTC | CASSLGQDEQFF
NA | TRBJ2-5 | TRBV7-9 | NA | TGTGCCAGCAGCCTCAGAACTTTGGAGACCCAGTACTTC | CASSLRTLETQYF
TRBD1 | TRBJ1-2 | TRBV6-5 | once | TGTGCCAGCAGGGCAGGGACAGCTCGCTACACCTTC | CASRAGTARYTF
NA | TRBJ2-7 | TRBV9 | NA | TGTGCCAGCAGCGCGGGACTCACCTCCTACGAGCAGTACTTC | CASSAGLTSYEQYF
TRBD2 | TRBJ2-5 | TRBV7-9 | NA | TGTGCCACCGTCCTAGCGGCTCAAGAGACCCAGTACTTC | CATVLAAQETQYF
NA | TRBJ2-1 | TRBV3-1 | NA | TGTGCCAGCAGCCGTCGGGGAGACTACAATGAGCAGTTCTTC | CASSRRGDYNEQFF
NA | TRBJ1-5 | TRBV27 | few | TGTGCCAGCAGTTTTCTCAATCAGCCCCAGCATTTT | CASSFLNQPQHF
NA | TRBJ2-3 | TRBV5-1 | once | TGCGCCAGCAGCTTGAGTCAGGGGGAGGAGTATTTT | CASSLSQGEEYF
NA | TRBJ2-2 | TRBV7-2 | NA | TGTGCCAGCAGCTACCCTTATAACGGGGAGCTGTTTTTT | CASSYPYNGELFF
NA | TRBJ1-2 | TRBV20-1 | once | TGCAGTGCTAGAGACAGGCTCGAAGGCTACACCTTC | CSARDRLEGYTF
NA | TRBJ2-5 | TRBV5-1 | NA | TGCGCCAGCAGCCTATTAGTGGGAGGAGAGACCCAGTACTTC | CASSLLVGGETQYF
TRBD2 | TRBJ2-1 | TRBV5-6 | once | TGTGCCAGCAGCTTTTGGCCGGGGACTAGCGCGCACAATGAGCAGTTCTTC | CASSFWPGTSAHNEQFF
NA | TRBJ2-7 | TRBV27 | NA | TGTGCCAGCAGTTTAGTACAGAAGGACGAGCAGTACTTC | CASSLVQKDEQYF
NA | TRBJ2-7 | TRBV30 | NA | TGTGCCTGGATGGTAACCGGGGCGTACGAGCAGTACTTC | CAWMVTGAYEQYF
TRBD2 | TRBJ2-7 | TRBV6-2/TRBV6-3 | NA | TGTGCCAGCAAGGGACTAACAGTCACCTACGAGCAGTACTTC | CASKGLTVTYEQYF
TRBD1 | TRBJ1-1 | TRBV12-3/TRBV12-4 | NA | TGTGCCAGCAGTGCGGGACAGTGGAACACTGAAGCTTTCTTT | CASSAGQWNTEAFF
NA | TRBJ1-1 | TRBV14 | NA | TGTGCCAGCAGCCAAGGAGCGTTCCACACTGAAGCTTTCTTT | CASSQGAFHTEAFF
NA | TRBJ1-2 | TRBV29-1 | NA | TGCAGCGCGGCCGGGAGGTATGGCTACACCTTC | CSAAGRYGYTF
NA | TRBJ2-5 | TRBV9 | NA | TGTGCCAGCAGCGTAGACCGTGGGACCCAGTACTTC | CASSVDRGTQYF
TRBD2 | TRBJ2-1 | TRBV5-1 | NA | TGCGCCAGCAGCTTGGAGACTAGCGCTTACAATGAGCAGTTCTTC | CASSLETSAYNEQFF